These 30 T cell receptor beta chains share one sample of origin, sequenced in a study of vaccination and CD4 T cells after COVID-19. These receptors have no identified antigens. The treatment denotes: approximately nine-day PBMC culture with coronavirus spike peptide pools or control peptides (ViraFEST assay). The Oncomine TCR Beta short-read assay sequenced DNA from cultured CD4+ T cells. MiXCR, run by TCRdb on the PCR reads, gives a single entry per CDR3 protein. Of about 12,000 distinct CDR3 sequences listed, approximately 58% were seen once; the top ten hold roughly 7.3%. The sample was CD4+ T cells from blood, cultured in vitro. Receptor source: a human donor who had recovered from COVID-19.

The V and J genes are TRBV20-1 and TRBJ2-5; D possibly uses TRBD1 or TRBD2 (6 bases each). Looked up from germline, CDR1 is DFQATT and CDR2 is SNEGSKA (reference sequence). V lost 1 base and J lost 4, with 19 bases in between. The CDR3 is made up of 16 amino acids. CDR3 protein: CSARVLAKGVGETQYF. The DNA for the CDR3 is TGCAGTGCTAGAGTCCTAGCGAAGGGGGTGGGAGAGACCCAGTACTTC.

The rearrangement links TRBV20-1 to TRBJ1-1; 9 bases are a match to TRBD1. The CDR3 totals 13 residues. V shed 6 bases, J shed 1 base, and the junction held 3 bases outside the gene matches. Germline CDR1 is DFQATT and CDR2 is SNEGSKA (reference sequence). The CDR3 DNA reads as TGCAGTGCAGGGGACAGGGCGAACACTGAAGCTTTCTTT. Amino acids: CSAGDRANTEAFF.

The chain couples TRBV20-1 to TRBJ2-2; D is possibly TRBD2 (5 bases). Germline values: CDR1 DFQATT, CDR2 SNEGSKA (reference sequence). The CDR3 runs 16 residues. V was shortened by 5 bases and J by 5 bases, with 21 bases between the two germline ends. CDR3 protein: CSAYIAWTSNTGELFF. CDR3 bases: TGCAGTGCTTACATAGCGTGGACTTCAAATACCGGGGAGCTGTTTTTT.

This clonotype occurred a few times. The chain has TRBV6-2 or TRBV6-3 and TRBJ1-2; D unresolved. The V gene lost 7 bases and the J gene lost 4 bases, with 10 bases spanning the gap. This CDR3 comprises 12 residues. Germline lookup yields CDR1 MNHEY and CDR2 SVGEGT. The CDR3 DNA reads as TGTGCCAGCATGAGGAGCGGCTATGGCTACACCTTC. Amino acid sequence: CASMRSGYGYTF.

The CDR3 DNA reads as TGTGCCAGCAGCGCCACAACACCCGGTGAAGCTTTCTTT. As protein: CASSATTPGEAFF. The chain has TRBV7-3 and TRBJ1-1; D unclear. The V and J ends lost 5 bases and 7 bases respectively, with 14 bases between them. The CDR3 has 13 residues. Germline assignment: CDR1 SGHTA and CDR2 FQGTGA.

This clonotype was seen only a few times. The rearrangement links TRBV6-1 to TRBJ2-5; TRBD2 matches at 7 bases. V shed 6 bases and J 1 base; nucleotides not matched to a gene: 8. The CDR3 totals 15 residues. The germline V gene has CDR1 MNHNS and CDR2 SASEGT. The CDR3: CASSAPGLTQETQYF. DNA for the CDR3: TGTGCCAGCAGCGCCCCGGGACTAACCCAAGAGACCCAGTACTTC.

J is TRBJ2-7 and V is TRBV28, with no clear D. Per germline, CDR1 MDHEN and CDR2 SYDVKM. The CDR3 has 15 amino acids. Trimming took off 7 bases at V and 0 bases at J, with 16 bases between the two ends. CDR3 amino acids: CASKFAGSSSYEQYF. The CDR3 nucleotides read TGTGCCAGCAAGTTTGCTGGAAGCTCCTCCTACGAGCAGTACTTC.

This chain connects TRBV28 to TRBJ2-1, with 10 bases lining up with TRBD2. CDR3 length: 13 amino acids. V lost 8 bases to trimming and J lost 5 bases; unmatched junction nucleotides: 3. CDR1 and CDR2 (germline): MDHEN, SYDVKM. CDR3 nucleotides: TGTGCCAGCTGGACTAGCGGTAACAATGAGCAGTTCTTC. Its translation is CASWTSGNNEQFF.

The chain recombines TRBV6-4 with TRBJ2-4; D not certain. This CDR3 has 14 amino acids. V was cut by 7 bases and J by 1 base, with 11 bases left in between. Looked up from germline, CDR1 is MRHNA and CDR2 is SNTAGT. This CDR3 reads CASTLSRAKNIQYF. The DNA for the CDR3 is TGTGCCAGCACCTTAAGTAGGGCCAAAAACATTCAGTACTTC.

The chain has TRBV5-5 and TRBJ2-5, with 10 nucleotides matching TRBD2. This CDR3 contains 17 residues. V shed 7 bases and J 0 bases; nucleotides not matched to a gene: 12. The germline V gene has CDR1 SGHKS and CDR2 YYEKEE (reference sequence). The CDR3: CASLTSSGSANQETQYF. For the CDR3, the DNA is TGTGCCAGCCTAACCTCTAGCGGGAGCGCCAACCAAGAGACCCAGTACTTC.

This clonotype was seen only once. Just one base apart from a much larger clone, this may be a read error. The V and J genes are TRBV20-1 and TRBJ2-7; 8 nucleotides align to TRBD2. V was pared by 7 bases and J by 3 bases, with 14 bases of the junction left unmatched. Germline CDR1 is DFQATT and CDR2 is SNEGSKA (reference sequence). The CDR3 is 15 residues long. The chain's CDR3 is CSVGLPLADHYEQYF. In nucleotides, the CDR3 is TGCAGTGTTGGACTCCCACTAGCGGACCACTACGAGCAGTACTTC.

This clonotype was counted a few times. The chain couples TRBV6-2 or TRBV6-3 to TRBJ2-1, with TRBD2 matching 14 bases. J gave up 4 bases and V 0 bases, and 2 bases lay outside the gene matches. The CDR3 has 17 amino acids. Germline CDR1 reads MNHEY; CDR2 reads SVGEGT. The CDR3 DNA follows: TGTGCCAGCAGTTACTCGGGACTAGCGGGAGTATACAATGAGCAGTTCTTC. The encoded protein is CASSYSGLAGVYNEQFF.

This clonotype has just one count. The chain carries TRBV12-3 or TRBV12-4 and TRBJ2-7; D gene ambiguous. There are 12 residues in the CDR3. Trimming shortened V by 2 bases and J by 3 bases, and 5 bases separated the two germline ends. The CDR3 DNA is TGTGCCAGCAGTTTAAACGGCTACGAGCAGTACTTC. Translation gives CASSLNGYEQYF.

In its sample, this clonotype was seen a few times. This chain connects TRBV20-1 to TRBJ2-7; D is perhaps TRBD2 (5 bases). Trimming removed 3 bases from V and 0 bases from J, with 12 bases in between. Per the germline V gene, CDR1 is DFQATT and CDR2 is SNEGSKA (reference sequence). The CDR3 length is 14 residues. DNA for the CDR3: TGCAGTGCTAGTCGGCTGGCGGGCTCCTACGAGCAGTACTTC. This translates into CSASRLAGSYEQYF.

CDR3 bases: TGTGCCAGCAGCGGACGAAGGGACAGGAGCTCCTACAATGAGCAGTTCTTC. Translation: CASSGRRDRSSYNEQFF. The J gene is TRBJ2-1, the V gene TRBV11-1; 8 bases agree with TRBD1. V was clipped by 5 bases and J by 0 bases; unmatched bases: 9. Germline V gives CDR1 SGHAT, CDR2 FQDESV (reference sequence). The CDR3 contains 17 residues.

The chain has TRBV10-3 and TRBJ1-5; the match to TRBD1 covers 9 bases. After removal of 5 bases from V and 4 bases from J, the junction contained 3 bases not matched to a gene. The V gene's germline CDR1 is ENHRY and CDR2 SYGVKD. This CDR3 is built from 14 residues. The CDR3 DNA reads as TGTGCCATCAGTTGGGACAGGGTAAATCAGCCCCAGCATTTT. Amino acid sequence: CAISWDRVNQPQHF.

This chain uses TRBV20-1 with TRBJ1-6; no definite D call. The V gene lost 3 bases and the J gene lost 5 bases, with 11 bases spanning the gap. The CDR3 contains 14 residues. Germline CDR1 reads DFQATT; CDR2 reads SNEGSKA (reference sequence). The chain's CDR3 is CSASFVQDNSPLHF. Written as DNA, the CDR3 is TGCAGTGCTAGCTTTGTCCAGGATAATTCACCCCTCCACTTT.

V gene TRBV11-1 combines with J gene TRBJ2-5, with D possibly TRBD1 on 6 matching bases. The V end was cut by 5 bases, the J end by 0 bases, with 10 bases between. The CDR3 sequence is 14 residues long. CDR1 is SGHAT and CDR2 is FQDESV in the germline V gene (reference sequence). The CDR3 reads CASSPDSHQETQYF. CDR3 coding DNA: TGTGCCAGCAGCCCGGACAGCCACCAAGAGACCCAGTACTTC.

The V and J genes are TRBV3-1 and TRBJ1-3, with TRBD1 identical over 8 bases. Per the germline V gene, CDR1 is LGHDT and CDR2 is YNNKEL (reference sequence). The CDR3 spans 17 residues. The J segment lost 0 bases and the V segment lost 4 bases, leaving 8 bases of the junction unmatched. The CDR3 loop reads CASSPRQGPSSGNTIYF. CDR3 DNA sequence: TGTGCCAGCAGCCCACGACAGGGGCCATCCTCTGGAAACACCATATATTTT.

The chain has TRBV20-1 and TRBJ1-4; perhaps TRBD1 as D (5 bases). V lost 4 bases to trimming and J lost 6 bases, with 18 bases between them. Germline V gives CDR1 DFQATT, CDR2 SNEGSKA (reference sequence). The CDR3 extends over 15 amino acids. CDR3 DNA sequence: TGCAGTGCTACGTCCAGGGTATCGTCAGATGAAAAACTGTTTTTT. Protein: CSATSRVSSDEKLFF.

The chain couples TRBV2 to TRBJ1-5, with TRBD1 matching over 7 bases. The J segment lost 8 bases and the V segment lost 2 bases, leaving 3 bases of the junction unmatched. CDR1 and CDR2 (germline): SNHLY, FYNNEI. CDR3 length equals 13 residues. CDR3 bases: TGTGCCAGCAGTGAAAGGGGGCGGGAGCCCCAGCATTTT. This translates into CASSERGREPQHF.

The chain uses TRBV27 and TRBJ2-2, with 7 bases fitting TRBD1. The germline V gene has CDR1 MNHEY and CDR2 SMNVEV (reference sequence). The CDR3 length is 14 residues. Germline trimming cut 4 bases from V and 5 bases from J; bases unmatched to any gene: 4. The CDR3 sequence: CASSWGQRTGELFF. The CDR3 nucleotides read TGTGCCAGCAGTTGGGGACAGCGTACCGGGGAGCTGTTTTTT.

A single count supports this clonotype. CDR3 residues: CASSPIQRTGYNEQFF. The CDR3, as DNA: TGTGCCAGTAGCCCCATTCAGAGGACAGGGTACAATGAGCAGTTCTTC. The chain couples TRBV19 to TRBJ2-1; 8 bases align to TRBD1. Germline values: CDR1 LNHDA, CDR2 SQIVND (reference sequence). This CDR3 contains 16 residues. Losses at the gene ends were 6 bases for V and 4 bases for J; bases not matched to a gene: 11. Together with reference TRBV19 and TRBJ2-1, the CDR3 gives the full variable domain: DGGITQSPKYLFRKEGQNVTLSCEQNLNHDAMYWYRQDPGQGLRLIYYSQIVNDFQKGDIAEGYSVSREKKESFPLTVTSAQKNPTAFYLCASSPIQRTGYNEQFFGPGTRLTVL.

The sample holds a few counts of this clonotype. This chain connects TRBV6-2 or TRBV6-3 to TRBJ2-2, with D tentatively TRBD2 (6 bases). V was shortened by 6 bases and J by 3 bases, with 11 bases between the two germline ends. The V gene's germline CDR1 is MNHEY and CDR2 SVGEGT. This CDR3 comprises 14 residues. The CDR3 DNA reads as TGTGCCAGCAGAGAAACTAGCCACACCGGGGAGCTGTTTTTT. Its translation is CASRETSHTGELFF.

This clonotype was detected a few times. The rearrangement uses TRBV6-5 and TRBJ1-2; D might be TRBD1 (5 bases). The CDR3 sequence is 12 residues long. Germline V gene data show CDR1 as MNHEY and CDR2 as SVGAGI. V gave up 2 bases and J gave up 6 bases, with 7 bases separating them. CDR3 DNA: TGTGCCAGCAGTTACATGGGGGATGGCTACACCTTC. Its protein product is CASSYMGDGYTF.

CDR3 DNA sequence: TGTGCCACCAGCAGCCAGGGGGAACGTAATTCACCCCTCCACTTT. Amino acids: CATSSQGERNSPLHF. This chain uses TRBV15 with TRBJ1-6, with 7 bases identical to TRBD1. The CDR3 sequence is 15 residues long. J was trimmed by 6 bases and V by 3 bases; bases with no gene match: 5. Germline CDR1 reads LNHNV; CDR2 reads YYDKDF (reference sequence).

DNA of the CDR3: TGTGCCAGCAGTCTCGGACTAGCGGGAGCAGGGGAGCAGTTCTTC. It encodes CASSLGLAGAGEQFF. This chain uses TRBV27 with TRBJ2-1; TRBD2 matches 13 bases. V lost 5 bases, J lost 10 bases, and 8 bases stayed unmatched. The CDR3 extends over 15 amino acids. CDR1 and CDR2 from the germline V gene are MNHEY and SMNVEV (reference sequence).

This rearrangement joins TRBV7-8 to TRBJ1-1; unclear D gene. V lost 1 base, J lost 4 bases, and 7 bases lay in between. This CDR3 has 13 amino acids. Germline CDR1 reads SGHVS; CDR2 reads FQNEAQ. CDR3 bases: TGTGCCAGCAGCTTAGGTGGCAGCACTGAAGCTTTCTTT. This codes for CASSLGGSTEAFF.

The V call is TRBV19, the J call TRBJ2-3, with D hard to call. V was trimmed by 7 bases and J by 2 bases, leaving 19 bases between them. CDR3 length equals 16 residues. Per the germline V gene, CDR1 is LNHDA and CDR2 is SQIVND (reference sequence). DNA for the CDR3: TGTGCCAGTAACCCCACGAGCAGAAGATCCACAGATACGCAGTATTTT. Residues: CASNPTSRRSTDTQYF.

V gene TRBV29-1 combines with J gene TRBJ1-5; 10 bases line up with TRBD1. The CDR3 is 14 residues long. Germline CDR1 is SQVTM and CDR2 is ANQGSEA. Trimming at V came to 6 bases and at J to 6 bases, leaving 8 bases not matched to a gene. Written as DNA, the CDR3 is TGCAGCGTCGCCAGGGACAGGGGAGGTCAGCCCCAGCATTTT. Translating gives CSVARDRGGQPQHF.